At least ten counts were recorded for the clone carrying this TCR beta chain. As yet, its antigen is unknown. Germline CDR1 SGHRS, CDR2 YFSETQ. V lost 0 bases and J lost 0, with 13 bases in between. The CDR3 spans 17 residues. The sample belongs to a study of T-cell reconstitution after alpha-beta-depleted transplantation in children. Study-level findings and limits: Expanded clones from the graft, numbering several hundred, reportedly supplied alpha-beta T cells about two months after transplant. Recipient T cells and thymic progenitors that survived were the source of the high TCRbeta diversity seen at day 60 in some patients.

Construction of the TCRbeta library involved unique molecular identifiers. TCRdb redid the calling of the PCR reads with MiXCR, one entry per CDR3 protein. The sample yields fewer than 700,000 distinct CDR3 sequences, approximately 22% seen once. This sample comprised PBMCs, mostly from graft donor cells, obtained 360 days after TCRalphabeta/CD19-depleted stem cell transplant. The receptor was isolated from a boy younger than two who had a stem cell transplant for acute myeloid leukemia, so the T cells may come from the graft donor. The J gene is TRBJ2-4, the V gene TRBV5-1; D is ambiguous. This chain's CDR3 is CASSLELLSSAKNIQYF. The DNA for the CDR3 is TGCGCCAGCAGCTTGGAGTTGCTGTCCTCAGCCAAAAACATTCAGTACTTC.